The present T cell receptor (beta chain) was sequenced within a study of CD8+CD57+ T cells in acquired aplastic anemia. On the study more broadly: Roughly 3.2 ug was the average amount of DNA from sorted CD4+ and CD8+ cells. Study-wide results and limits: Patients and controls shared over 25 CD8+ CDR3 sequences. Patients were compared with controls for CD8+ Simpson's diversity, and no significant difference emerged.

Notes on this clonotype: What it recognizes is unknown.

Investigators profiled TCR beta VDJ and CDR3 from genomic DNA template. One entry per CDR3 protein, called by TCRdb with MiXCR from the reads. The table records approximately 190,000 distinct CDR3 sequences, 55% to 70% of them present only once. The CDR3 runs 11 residues. The germline V gene has CDR1 SQVTM and CDR2 ANQGSEA. V was pared by 3 bases and J by 3 bases, with 6 bases between. The sequence was collected from a human donor with severe aplastic anemia or a healthy control (not recorded which). The chain joins TRBV29-1 to TRBJ2-7; D call uncertain. Material: sorted CD4+, CD8+, or CD8+CD57+ T cells (not recorded which) from PBMCs. The CDR3 loop is CSVETGYEQYF. CDR3 nucleotides: TGCAGCGTTGAGACCGGCTACGAGCAGTACTTC.